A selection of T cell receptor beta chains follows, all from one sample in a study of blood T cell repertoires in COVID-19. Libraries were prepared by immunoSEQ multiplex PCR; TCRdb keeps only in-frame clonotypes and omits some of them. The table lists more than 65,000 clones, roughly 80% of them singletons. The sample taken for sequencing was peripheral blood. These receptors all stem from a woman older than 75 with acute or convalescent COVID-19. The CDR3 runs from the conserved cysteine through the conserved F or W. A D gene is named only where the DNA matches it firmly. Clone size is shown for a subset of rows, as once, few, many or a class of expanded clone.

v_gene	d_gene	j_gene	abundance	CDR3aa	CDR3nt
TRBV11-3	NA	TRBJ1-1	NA	CASSPNTGRGKAEAFF	TGTGCCAGCAGCCCAAATACGGGGAGAGGGAAGGCCGAAGCTTTCTTT
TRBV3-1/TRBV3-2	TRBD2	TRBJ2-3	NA	CASSPYQAGDTDTQYF	TGTGCCAGCAGCCCCTACCAGGCGGGGGACACAGATACGCAGTATTTT
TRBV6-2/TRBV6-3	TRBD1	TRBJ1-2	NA	CASSAEQQGRFTF	TGTGCCAGCAGTGCAGAACAACAGGGGAGGTTCACCTTC
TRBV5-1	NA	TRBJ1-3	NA	CASSLVPGTLSGNTIYF	TGCGCCAGCAGCTTGGTACCTGGGACACTCTCTGGAAACACCATATATTTT
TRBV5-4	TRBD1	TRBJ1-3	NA	CASSLKAGTGASGNTIYF	TGTGCCAGCAGCTTGAAAGCCGGGACAGGGGCCTCTGGAAACACCATATATTTT
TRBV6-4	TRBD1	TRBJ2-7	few	CASSDSGTGTGEQYF	TGTGCCAGCAGTGACTCAGGGACAGGGACAGGGGAGCAGTACTTC
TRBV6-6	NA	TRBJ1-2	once	CASSYASGYTF	TGTGCCAGCAGTTACGCGTCTGGCTACACCTTC
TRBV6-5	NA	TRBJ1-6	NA	CASSWETPYNSPLHF	TGTGCCAGCAGTTGGGAGACCCCCTATAATTCACCCCTCCACTTT
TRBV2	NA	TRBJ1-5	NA	CASSQGLTGGPQHF	TGTGCCAGCAGTCAGGGGCTGACGGGGGGGCCCCAGCATTTT
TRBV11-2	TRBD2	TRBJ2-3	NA	CASSSLAGGADTQYF	TGTGCCAGCAGCTCTCTAGCGGGGGGTGCAGATACGCAGTATTTT
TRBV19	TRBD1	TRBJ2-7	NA	CASSRQGELDYEQYF	TGTGCCAGTAGTAGACAGGGGGAACTCGACTACGAGCAGTACTTC
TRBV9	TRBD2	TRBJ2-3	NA	CASSASGGADTQYF	TGTGCCAGCAGCGCTAGCGGGGGGGCAGATACGCAGTATTTT
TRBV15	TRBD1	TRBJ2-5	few	CATSKGQGAWETQYF	TGTGCCACCAGCAAGGGACAGGGGGCGTGGGAGACCCAGTACTTC
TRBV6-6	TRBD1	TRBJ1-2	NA	CASRSRQGTIVHGYTF	TGTGCCAGCAGGTCCCGACAGGGGACTATCGTTCATGGCTACACCTTC
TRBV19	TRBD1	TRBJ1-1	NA	CASSIEGTAEAFF	TGTGCCAGTAGTATAGAGGGGACAGCTGAAGCTTTCTTT
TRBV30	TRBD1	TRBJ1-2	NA	CAWSTQGAGGYTF	TGTGCCTGGAGTACCCAGGGGGCGGGTGGCTACACCTTC
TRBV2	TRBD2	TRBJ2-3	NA	CASSEALAGGPHTQYF	TGTGCCAGCAGTGAAGCTCTAGCGGGGGGGCCACATACGCAGTATTTT
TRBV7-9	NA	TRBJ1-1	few	CASSLQMNTEAFF	TGTGCCAGCAGCTTACAGATGAACACTGAAGCTTTCTTT
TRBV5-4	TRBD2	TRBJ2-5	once	CASSGGGLAGAQYF	TGTGCCAGCAGCGGGGGGGGACTAGCGGGAGCCCAGTACTTC
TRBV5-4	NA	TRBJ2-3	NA	CASSPSRGDTQYF	TGTGCCAGCAGCCCCTCCCGGGGAGATACGCAGTATTTT
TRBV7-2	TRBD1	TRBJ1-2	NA	CASSDYRGPNYGYTF	TGTGCCAGCAGCGACTACAGGGGGCCCAACTATGGCTACACCTTC
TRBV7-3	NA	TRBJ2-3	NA	CASSLSLAAGASDTQYF	TGTGCCAGCAGCTTAAGTTTAGCGGCAGGAGCTTCAGATACGCAGTATTTT
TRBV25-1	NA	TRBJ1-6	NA	CASSESEQNNSPLHF	TGTGCCAGCAGTGAATCTGAACAGAATAATTCACCCCTCCACTTT
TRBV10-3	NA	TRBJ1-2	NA	CAISESLREGYTF	TGTGCCATCAGTGAGTCCCTGCGTGAAGGCTACACCTTC
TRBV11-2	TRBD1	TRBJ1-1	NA	CASSSLGTDNSEAFF	TGTGCCAGCAGCTCCCTCGGGACAGACAATTCTGAAGCTTTCTTT
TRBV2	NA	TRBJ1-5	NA	CASSTALDSGQPQHF	TGTGCCAGCTCGACAGCTTTGGATAGCGGTCAGCCCCAGCATTTT
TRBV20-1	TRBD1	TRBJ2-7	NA	CSASRGTGAPYEQYF	TGCAGTGCTAGTCGGGGGACAGGGGCCCCCTACGAGCAGTACTTC
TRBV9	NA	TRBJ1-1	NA	CASSVGGTEAFF	TGTGCCAGCAGCGTCGGGGGCACTGAAGCTTTCTTT
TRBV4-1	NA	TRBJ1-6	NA	CASSQGQANSPLHF	TGCGCCAGCAGCCAAGGGCAGGCCAATTCACCCCTCCACTTT
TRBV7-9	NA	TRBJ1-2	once	CASSLGESGYTF	TGTGCCAGCAGCTTAGGGGAGAGCGGCTACACCTTC
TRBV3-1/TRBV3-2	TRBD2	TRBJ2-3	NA	CASSRDLAGGHTDTQYF	TGTGCCAGCAGCCGGGACCTAGCGGGGGGTCACACAGATACGCAGTATTTT
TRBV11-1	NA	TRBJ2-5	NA	CASSLDRQETQYF	TGTGCCAGCAGCTTAGACAGACAAGAGACCCAGTACTTC
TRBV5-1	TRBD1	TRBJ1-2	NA	CASSPRTGPESGYGYTF	TGCGCCAGCAGCCCGAGGACAGGGCCGGAGAGCGGCTATGGCTACACCTTC
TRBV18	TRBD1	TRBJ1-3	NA	CASSHRNQGAGNTIYF	TGTGCCAGCTCTCACCGTAACCAGGGGGCTGGAAACACCATATATTTT
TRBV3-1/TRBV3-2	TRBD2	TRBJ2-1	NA	CASSPSQLAGGRNEQFF	TGTGCCAGCAGCCCTTCCCAACTAGCGGGGGGGCGAAATGAGCAGTTCTTC
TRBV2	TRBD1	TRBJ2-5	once	CASSRDRQETQYF	TGTGCCAGCAGTAGGGACAGACAAGAGACCCAGTACTTC
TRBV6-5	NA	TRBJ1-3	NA	CASSPVNSGNTIYF	TGTGCCAGCAGCCCGGTTAACTCTGGAAACACCATATATTTT
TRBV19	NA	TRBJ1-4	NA	CASSTIFQDRANEKLFF	TGTGCCAGTAGCACCATTTTTCAGGACAGAGCGAATGAAAAACTGTTTTTT
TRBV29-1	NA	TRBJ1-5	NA	CSASDSDDQPQHF	TGCAGCGCCTCGGACTCCGATGATCAGCCCCAGCATTTT
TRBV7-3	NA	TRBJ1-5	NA	CASSLSPGVNQPQHF	TGTGCCAGCAGCTTAAGTCCAGGGGTGAATCAGCCCCAGCATTTT
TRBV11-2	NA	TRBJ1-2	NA	CASNEITVGGYTF	TGTGCCAGCAACGAAATCACAGTGGGTGGCTACACCTTC
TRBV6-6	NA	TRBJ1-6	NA	CASTTSSGGALHF	TGTGCCAGCACTACCTCGTCGGGTGGAGCCCTCCACTTT
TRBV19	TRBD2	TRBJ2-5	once	CASSIGTSGGQETQYF	TGTGCCAGTAGTATCGGGACTAGCGGGGGGCAAGAGACCCAGTACTTC
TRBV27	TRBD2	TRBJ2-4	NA	CASSRGGGQNIQYF	TGTGCCAGCAGTCGAGGCGGGGGTCAAAACATTCAGTACTTC
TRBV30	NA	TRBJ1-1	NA	CAWIPQGSGHAEAFF	TGTGCCTGGATCCCCCAGGGGAGTGGGCACGCTGAAGCTTTCTTT
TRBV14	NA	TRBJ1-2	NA	CASSLSGQTPAGYTF	TGTGCCAGCAGCCTCTCCGGACAGACCCCAGCTGGCTACACCTTC
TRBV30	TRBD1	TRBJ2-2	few	CAWSTNRGTGELFF	TGTGCCTGGAGTACCAACAGGGGCACCGGGGAGCTGTTTTTT
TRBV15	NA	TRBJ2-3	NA	CATSRGKSAPRNTQYF	TGTGCCACCAGCAGAGGGAAGAGCGCCCCCCGGAATACGCAGTATTTT
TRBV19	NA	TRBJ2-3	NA	CASSIYGGYTDTQYF	TGTGCCAGTAGTATCTATGGCGGGTACACAGATACGCAGTATTTT
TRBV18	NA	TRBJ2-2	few	CASSPTTNTGELFF	TGTGCCAGCTCACCTACAACGAACACCGGGGAGCTGTTTTTT